The 21 T cell receptor beta chains below all came from one sample that was sequenced in a study of T cell changes during pregnancy in multiple sclerosis. Sequencing was performed with immunoSEQ multiplex PCR; in TCRdb, only in-frame clones are kept and a portion is missing. Here the sample spans 54,000 or so clones, 80% to 95% being singletons. Sequenced here: CD4+ T cells from peripheral blood mononuclear cells, sampled before pregnancy. These receptors all come from a female donor with multiple sclerosis, enrolled in a pregnancy study.

This clone was detected once. The chain carries TRBV18 and TRBJ2-5; D may be TRBD2 (6 bases). Germline CDR1 reads KGHSH; CDR2 reads LQKENI. V was clipped by 1 base and J by 1 base, with 13 bases between them. The CDR3 sequence is 16 residues long. The CDR3 DNA sequence: TGTGCCAGCTCACCACTGGGGGGAGCGGTCCAAGAGACCCAGTACTTC. Protein: CASSPLGGAVQETQYF. The full variable domain, completed using reference TRBV18 and TRBJ2-5, is NAGVMQNPRHLVRRRGQEARLRCSPMKGHSHVYWYRQLPEEGLKFMVYLQKENIIDESGMPKERFSAEFPKEGPSILRIQQVVRGDSAAYFCASSPLGGAVQETQYFGPGTRLLVL.

The chain has TRBV30 and TRBJ2-2, with 8 positions matching TRBD2. V gave up 2 bases and J gave up 7 bases; unmatched junction bases: 9. Germline V CDR1 and CDR2: GTSNPN, SVGIG (reference sequence). This CDR3 has 15 amino acids. The CDR3: CAWSSVAGRVGELFF. Here the CDR3 DNA reads TGTGCCTGGAGTTCGGTAGCGGGACGGGTCGGGGAGCTGTTTTTT. Full variable domain (remainder filled in from reference TRBV30 and TRBJ2-2): SQTIHQWPATLVQPVGSPLSLECTVEGTSNPNLYWYRQAAGRGLQLLFYSVGIGQISSEVPQNLSASRPQDRQFILSSKKLLLSDSGFYLCAWSSVAGRVGELFFGEGSRLTVL.

The chain is built from TRBV5-5 and TRBJ2-5; D might be TRBD1 (6 bases). Between the trimmed V and J ends, which lost 0 bases and 5 bases, there was a span of 11 bases. The CDR3 is 14 residues long. The V gene's germline CDR1 is SGHKS and CDR2 YYEKEE (reference sequence). The CDR3 sequence: CASSLVQGRETQYF. The CDR3 coding sequence is TGTGCCAGCAGCTTGGTACAGGGAAGGGAGACCCAGTACTTC.

The chain has TRBV9 and TRBJ1-2; 9 bases line up with TRBD1. The germline gives CDR1 SGDLS, CDR2 YYNGEE. This CDR3 spans 14 amino acids. The trim removed 2 bases at V and 5 bases at J, leaving 4 bases unmatched. Here the CDR3 reads CASSVRDRDYGYTF. The CDR3 DNA reads TGTGCCAGCAGCGTTAGGGACAGGGATTATGGCTACACCTTC.

The V and J genes are TRBV5-1 and TRBJ2-1, with TRBD1 identical over 7 bases. V was clipped by 1 base and J by 3 bases; unmatched bases: 10. CDR1 is SGHRS and CDR2 is YFSETQ in the germline V gene. This CDR3 region has 17 residues. CDR3 protein: CASSLFGSGQLYNEQFF. Written as DNA, the CDR3 is TGCGCCAGCAGCTTGTTCGGTTCGGGACAGCTCTACAATGAGCAGTTCTTC.

J is TRBJ2-1 and V is TRBV6-4; 8 nucleotides align to TRBD2. The junction had 9 bases not matched to a gene; V was cut back by 2 bases and J by 6 bases. Germline CDR1 is MRHNA and CDR2 is SNTAGT. The CDR3 consists of 16 residues. DNA of the CDR3: TGTGCCAGCAGTGACCCGACTAGCGCCAGAAGCAATGAGCAGTTCTTC. Encoded protein: CASSDPTSARSNEQFF.

V is TRBV7-2 and J is TRBJ1-2; 7 bases fit TRBD1. Per germline, CDR1 SGHTA and CDR2 FQGNSA. The CDR3 is 16 residues long. With 0 bases clipped from V and 5 bases from J, the junction kept 9 bases outside the gene matches. The CDR3 nucleotides read TGTGCCAGCAGCTTAGCGGGCTCAGGGGGTAGATATGGCTACACCTTC. Protein product: CASSLAGSGGRYGYTF.

The chain couples TRBV28 to TRBJ1-2; D is possibly TRBD1 (5 bases). The germline V gene has CDR1 MDHEN and CDR2 SYDVKM. The CDR3 runs 15 residues. Trimming shortened V by 5 bases and J by 4 bases, and 17 bases separated the two germline ends. The CDR3 sequence is CASSPASQAAYGYTF. CDR3 DNA: TGTGCCAGCAGTCCAGCCTCACAGGCGGCCTATGGCTACACCTTC.

This chain uses TRBV7-2 with TRBJ2-3; TRBD2 agrees at 14 bases. This CDR3 comprises 17 residues. Germline V gene data show CDR1 as SGHTA and CDR2 as FQGNSA. With V trimmed by 3 bases and J by 2 bases, 4 bases remained unmatched. CDR3 in DNA: TGTGCCAGCAGCTTGCAGACTAGCGGGAGGGTCACAGATACGCAGTATTTT. Protein product: CASSLQTSGRVTDTQYF.

This chain links TRBV5-4 with TRBJ2-7, with 10 bases matching TRBD2. Germline loops: CDR1 SGHNT, CDR2 YYREEE (reference sequence). The length of the CDR3 is 18 residues. Trimming at V came to 4 bases and at J to 0 bases, leaving 13 bases not matched to a gene. CDR3 loop: CASSTGLARRGSSYEQYF. The CDR3 DNA sequence: TGTGCCAGCAGCACGGGACTAGCGCGAAGAGGGTCCTCCTACGAGCAGTACTTC.

With regard to this clone: At one end, the junction sequence differs from germline, possibly due to a read error. The rearrangement uses TRBV7-9 and TRBJ1-1; perhaps TRBD1 as D (5 bases). Germline V CDR1 and CDR2: SEHNR, FQNEAQ (reference sequence). The CDR3 spans 14 residues. In nucleotides, the CDR3 is TGTGCCAGCAGCCTCGTGGGGCTGAAAACTGAAGCTTTCTTT. Encoded protein: CASSLVGLKTEAFF.

This clone was seen just once. V and J are TRBV27 and TRBJ1-5; D unresolved. V gave up 3 bases and J gave up 3 bases, with 15 bases separating them. Germline V gene data show CDR1 as MNHEY and CDR2 as SMNVEV (reference sequence). There are 16 residues in the CDR3. The CDR3 reads CASSFEGNRNNQPQHF. CDR3 in DNA: TGTGCCAGCAGTTTTGAGGGCAATCGGAACAATCAGCCCCAGCATTTT.

V and J are TRBV5-1 and TRBJ2-5; 11 nucleotides agree with TRBD2. The CDR3 sequence is 16 residues long. J lost 1 base, V lost 9 bases, and 11 bases had no gene match. CDR1 SGHRS and CDR2 YFSETQ come from the germline V gene. In DNA, the CDR3 is TGCGCCACCCAACTAGCGGGAGCGGTGGGCCAAGAGACCCAGTACTTC. Translation gives CATQLAGAVGQETQYF.

The chain has TRBV29-1 and TRBJ1-1, with D perhaps matching TRBD1 (6 bases). Trimming removed 0 bases from V and 3 bases from J, with 11 bases in between. The length of the CDR3 is 14 residues. The germline V gene encodes CDR1 SQVTM and CDR2 ANQGSEA. CDR3 nucleotides: TGCAGCGTTGAAGACAGGGGCATCGACACTGAAGCTTTCTTT. It translates to CSVEDRGIDTEAFF. The full variable domain, completed using reference TRBV29-1 and TRBJ1-1, is SAVISQKPSRDICQRGTSLTIQCQVDSQVTMMFWYRQQPGQSLTLIATANQGSEATYESGFVIDKFPISRPNLTFSTLTVSNMSPEDSSIYLCSVEDRGIDTEAFFGQGTRLTVV.

This clone turned up a few times. This sequence joins TRBV10-3 and TRBJ1-5; tentative D call: TRBD1 (6 bases). Germline lookup yields CDR1 ENHRY and CDR2 SYGVKD. The CDR3 loop spans 15 amino acids. With 5 bases removed from V and 2 bases from J, the gap between germline ends came to 13 bases. Here the CDR3 reads CAISQGLGGNQPQHF. DNA of the CDR3: TGTGCCATCAGTCAGGGGCTGGGAGGCAATCAGCCCCAGCATTTT.

This clone appeared once. The chain employs TRBV10-3 and TRBJ2-1, with 9 nucleotides matching TRBD2. The CDR3 length is 16 residues. Germline trimming cut 0 bases from V and 7 bases from J; bases unmatched to any gene: 7. Germline assignment: CDR1 ENHRY and CDR2 SYGVKD. CDR3 region: CAISESELAGSNEQFF. CDR3 nucleotide sequence: TGTGCCATCAGTGAGTCGGAACTAGCGGGCTCGAATGAGCAGTTCTTC.

The rearrangement links TRBV9 to TRBJ1-2, with D maybe TRBD1 (6 bases). The V end was cut by 3 bases, the J end by 4 bases, with 13 bases between. This CDR3 has 14 amino acids. The germline gives CDR1 SGDLS, CDR2 YYNGEE. The CDR3 region has the DNA TGTGCCAGCAGCGCCCACGGACAGAGCTATGGCTACACCTTC. Amino acids: CASSAHGQSYGYTF.

This clone came up once. V usage is TRBV27 and J usage is TRBJ2-7, with D possibly matching TRBD2 (5 bases). The ends were cut back, 7 bases at V and 5 bases at J, with 15 bases in the middle. Germline lookup yields CDR1 MNHEY and CDR2 SMNVEV (reference sequence). This CDR3 region has 13 residues. CDR3 sequence reads: CASITPAGHEQYF. For the CDR3, the DNA is TGTGCCAGCATAACCCCCGCGGGCCACGAGCAGTACTTC.

The chain links TRBV1 to TRBJ2-7; the table's D call of TRBD2 was not tested on the DNA. TRBV1 is given as a pseudogene. The CDR3 loop spans 19 amino acids. The CDR3 DNA follows: TGCACCAGCAGCCCAACTAGCGGGAGGGCCTATTCGCTGACGTTCGAGCAGTACTTC. This encodes CTSSPTSGRAYSLTFEQYF.

The J gene is TRBJ2-2, the V gene TRBV7-3; 10 nucleotides line up with TRBD2. There are 16 residues in the CDR3. The germline V gene encodes CDR1 SGHTA and CDR2 FQGTGA. J gave up 7 bases and V 0 bases, and 5 bases lay outside the gene matches. CDR3 protein: CASSLTPGLAFGELFF. CDR3 DNA: TGTGCCAGCAGCTTAACCCCGGGACTAGCGTTCGGGGAGCTGTTTTTT. Full variable domain (rest looked up from reference TRBV7-3 and TRBJ2-2): GAGVSQTPSNKVTEKGKYVELRCDPISGHTALYWYRQSLGQGPEFLIYFQGTGAADDSGLPNDRFFAVRPEGSVSTLKIQRTERGDSAVYLCASSLTPGLAFGELFFGEGSRLTVL.

V and J are TRBV18 and TRBJ2-7; 8 nucleotides agree with TRBD1. This CDR3 is built from 15 residues. V dropped 3 bases and J dropped 0; count of bases not matched to a gene: 4. CDR1 and CDR2 (germline): KGHSH, LQKENI. The CDR3 DNA reads as TGTGCCAGCTCACCTGGACAGGGTGCCTCCTACGAGCAGTACTTC. The encoded protein is CASSPGQGASYEQYF.